This entry describes one T cell receptor beta chain. What antigen it recognizes has not been identified. Base qualities were left out, and no much larger clone turns up one base away. This sample stems from a study of shared clonotypes between healthy human individuals (TCRdb year 2020). For context, the study as a whole: The cohort comprised a couple of women and three men aged 18 to 49 years. For each donor, three plates each were used for CD4 naive and CD4 memory, two plates were used for CD8 naive, and one plate was used for CD8 memory. To estimate repertoire size and how much clonotypes are shared between individuals, the study performed deep sequencing of blood TCR repertoires from about 5 healthy adults. Different laboratories and diverse techniques were used to prepare libraries and sequence TCR repertoires, to increase sequencing depth and limit assay-specific biases. Between about 0.85 and 10 billion PBMCs per donor were obtained by leukapheresis.

Using the deep immunoSEQ assay, TCR CDR3 regions were amplified from genomic DNA by multiplex PCR. Genomic DNA extracted from each cell subset was distributed evenly over all wells of several immunoSEQ 96-well plates, and each plate served as one replicate. For sorted subsets, 200 to 250 ng of genomic DNA, equivalent to 25,000 to 35,000 T cell genomes, went into each replicate PCR. Purified libraries were quantified with a Qubit 3.0 fluorometer, sized on a Bioanalyzer 2100, and re-quantified with the KAPA Library Quantification kit. Every immunoSEQ 96-well plate was sequenced on a dedicated single-read 150-cycle Illumina NextSeq 550 flow cell. Under the source paper's analysis protocol: Because the immunoSEQ output included only junctional sequences and no quality scores, the filtering could not be the same as the filtering used for full-length reads. Sequences were annotated with PyIR, a Python wrapper for IgBLAST v1.9, and V/J genes and CDR3 were assigned using IMGT germline references. Reads were removed for weak V/J assignments (E-value above 1e-6), missing CDR3, stop codons, out-of-frame junctions, or ambiguous translated residues. V3J clonotypes were defined as sequences sharing the same inferred V gene, J gene, and CDR3 amino acid sequence. The percentage overlap between two repertoires was calculated by dividing the number of shared unique clonotypes by the size of the smaller repertoire. Richness of each repertoire was evaluated using RTK rarefaction, the Chao1 estimator, and Recon v2.1 estimates of unobserved clonotypes. Generation probabilities for all TCRbeta clonotypes obtained by the gDNA method from several donors were computed using OLGA. TCRdb mirrors the immuneACCESS table, restricted to in-frame sequences. Some clones are absent from its copies; in checked studies, under half trace to an unresolved V gene, and the reason for the others is unknown. That table is the source of V, J and clone size, and D and trimming were worked out from the DNA. The sample table shows around 2.5 million clones, and approximately 93% are seen once. The top ten hold more than 0.35% of the sample.

Overall study results and their limits: Clonotypes shared by all four sorted-subset donors showed higher generation probabilities than non-shared clonotypes. Across several donors, around 5.4% of naive CD4, more than 3% of naive CD8, approximately 2.5% of memory CD4, and approximately 0.4% of memory CD8 clonotypes were shared. Rarefaction of sorted-subset datasets indicated incomplete sequencing despite the large sequencing depth. Estimated clonotype richness was generally larger for naive than for memory subsets. The genetic and exposure-history diversity represented was limited by the small number of donors. Pairwise subsampling indicated that sequencing depth was expected to affect the degree of clonotype sharing among donors. Sampling was restricted to blood, and TCR repertoires in tissue are likely to differ from TCR repertoires in blood.

The donors were healthy, HIV-negative adults with no recently reported acute infections or vaccinations. Every donor was a Caucasian adult living in Nashville, Tennessee, USA. CD4+ T cells were enriched through magnetic negative selection, after which naive cells were positively selected on CD45RA and the remaining negative fraction served as the memory subset. After blood collection by leukapheresis, PBMCs were isolated using Ficoll-Histopaque density gradient centrifugation and then cryopreserved in the vapor phase of liquid nitrogen. Analytical flow cytometry was used to check the purity and quantity of each magnetically sorted T cell population. Genomic DNA was isolated from every sorted fraction and measured by UV absorbance on a Nanodrop 2000c. The germline V gene sets CDR1 to SGHRS and CDR2 to YFSETQ. Clipping removes 4 bases from V and 8 bases from J, with 10 as the unmatched junction base count. Taken from cysteine to phenylalanine, the CDR3 has 14 residues. Only CDR3 DNA remains: 42 bases, in frame from the first base.

The rearrangement combines TRBV5-1 with TRBJ1-2; the central 8 bases match TRBD1. Material for sequencing was naive CD4+ T cells from PBMCs. In light of the paper, this sample's cell subset or site label describes: CD45RA+ positively selected. This sequence originates from a man aged 18 to 35 in good health. Some clones in this sample may be carry-over from other donors' samples. In nucleotide form, the sequence is TGCGCCAGCAGCCCCGGCAGGGGGCGGTGGGGCTACACCTTC. Its translation reads: CASSPGRGRWGYTF.